This T cell receptor beta chain stems from a study of blood T cell repertoires in COVID-19. Turning to the study itself: COVID-19 samples, acute and convalescent, were from the United States, Italy and Spain. Sample material is recorded as cDNA or gDNA derived from T cells, B-cell-depleted T cells, or PBMCs.

As originally analysed: Cell counts per sample came from amplifying reference gene primers. The table came from immunoSEQ multiplex PCR; TCRdb's copy has only in-frame clones and leaves some out. V and J calls and clone size are copied from that table; D and trimming were computed from the DNA. The sample has 150,000 to 200,000 clones, roughly 80% seen once. Germline V lookup: CDR1 LGHDT, CDR2 YNNKEL (reference sequence). This CDR3 region has 13 residues. Between the trimmed V and J ends, which lost 2 bases and 5 bases, there was a span of 9 bases. V is TRBV3-1 (or the pseudogene TRBV3-2) and J is TRBJ1-1; D not resolved. The origin of this receptor is a man in his 60s with acute or convalescent COVID-19. Sequencing used peripheral blood. Written as DNA, the CDR3 is TGTGCCAGCAGCCAACGTTCGGGAACTGAAGCTTTCTTT. It translates to CASSQRSGTEAFF.